This T cell receptor (beta chain) was documented in a study of T cell responses to AZD1222 COVID-19 vaccine. Study background: Analyses pooled second doses at about 4 or about 12 weeks. Findings and caveats of the study: The study identified only 6 or 7 AZD1222 recipients as seropositive at baseline.

This clone was seen a few times. Its specificity is unknown. The CDR3 has 14 residues. The V end lost 4 bases, the J end lost 6 bases, and 13 bases lay between the germline ends. The germline V gene encodes CDR1 SGHDT and CDR2 YYEEEE. Some clones are missing from TCRdb's copy, which holds only in-frame ones; the method was immunoSEQ multiplex PCR. Of tens of thousands of clones in the sample, around 90% were seen once. The chain is built from TRBV5-6 and TRBJ2-2, with D unclear. Sequenced material: peripheral blood, taken on day 0 of AZD1222 vaccination. The receptor was derived from an adult in good health. In DNA, the CDR3 is TGTGCCAGCAGCCCCTTAGGTGGATCCGGGGAGCTGTTTTTT. As protein: CASSPLGGSGELFF.